Below are 19 T cell receptor beta chains sequenced from a single sample in a study of vaccination and CD4 T cells after COVID-19. TCRdb used MiXCR to reprocess the PCR reads, holding one entry per CDR3 protein. This sample has 20,000 to 25,000 distinct CDR3 sequences, with 51% found just once. Sequenced material: CD4+ T cells from blood, taken before SARS-CoV-2 vaccination. The receptors originated from a human donor who had recovered from COVID-19.

The V gene is TRBV4-3, the J gene TRBJ2-4; possible D gene TRBD1, 5 bases. The germline V gene encodes CDR1 LGHNA and CDR2 YSLEER. This CDR3 region has 17 residues. V was clipped by 6 bases and J by 0 bases, with 18 bases between them. The CDR3 loop is CASRSTGDPLAKNIQYF. CDR3 DNA sequence: TGCGCCAGCAGGAGCACAGGTGACCCGCTAGCCAAAAACATTCAGTACTTC.

This chain connects TRBV20-1 to TRBJ1-2; TRBD1 aligns across 7 bases. The germline V gene has CDR1 DFQATT and CDR2 SNEGSKA (reference sequence). With 3 bases clipped from V and 5 bases from J, the junction kept 6 bases outside the gene matches. CDR3 length: 13 amino acids. CDR3 nucleotides: TGCAGTGCTAGCCGAGACAGGGTTTATGGCTACACCTTC. Translating gives CSASRDRVYGYTF.

On this clonotype: One end of the junction is discordant with germline, which a read error may explain. This chain links TRBV5-4 with TRBJ2-7, with D possibly TRBD1 on 6 matching bases. Germline V gene lookup returns CDR1 SGHNT and CDR2 YYREEE (reference sequence). CDR3 size: 14 residues. CDR3 in amino acids: CASSLDPDSPFIVF. CDR3 nucleotides: TGTGCCAGCAGCTTGGACCCGGACAGCCCTTTCATTGTGTTC.

The CDR3 is CASSLVFGVNTEAFF. CDR3 sequence (DNA): TGTGCCAGCAGCCTTGTTTTCGGGGTGAACACTGAAGCTTTCTTT. This chain uses TRBV7-2 with TRBJ1-1; no firm D call. Germline V CDR1 and CDR2: SGHTA, FQGNSA. The CDR3 extends over 15 amino acids. The germline V and J ends were trimmed by 5 bases and 0 bases, with 13 bases remaining between them.

The chain links TRBV20-1 to TRBJ1-1; TRBD1 is a possible D gene (6 bases). CDR1 DFQATT and CDR2 SNEGSKA come from the germline V gene (reference sequence). The CDR3 sequence is 14 residues long. The ends were cut back, 5 bases at V and 0 bases at J, with 13 bases in the middle. DNA of the CDR3: TGCAGTGCTCTAGAGGGACACGTGAACACTGAAGCTTTCTTT. It codes for CSALEGHVNTEAFF.

This clonotype was detected only a few times. The chain is built from TRBV7-9 and TRBJ2-2; unclear D gene. The ends were cut back, 7 bases at V and 4 bases at J, with 4 bases in the middle. In germline, CDR1 is SEHNR, CDR2 FQNEAQ (reference sequence). The CDR3 is made up of 11 amino acids. The CDR3 coding sequence is TGTGCCAGCAAGGGCACCGGGGAGCTGTTTTTT. Residues: CASKGTGELFF.

This clonotype appeared a few times. This chain joins TRBV7-2 and TRBJ1-2; a possible D gene is TRBD1 (6 bases). The CDR3 runs to 16 residues. V lost 5 bases and J lost 0, with 16 bases in between. The germline V gene has CDR1 SGHTA and CDR2 FQGNSA. CDR3 DNA: TGTGCCAGCAGCCGGGGGCGGGCAGTTGCTAACTATGGCTACACCTTC. It specifies CASSRGRAVANYGYTF.

V and J are TRBV11-2 and TRBJ2-3; D ambiguous. The CDR3 has 14 residues. V was trimmed by 0 bases and J by 0 bases, leaving 4 bases between them. In germline, CDR1 is SGHAT, CDR2 FQNNGV. CDR3 nucleotide sequence: TGTGCCAGCAGCTTAGACCTTAGCACAGATACGCAGTATTTT. Encoded protein: CASSLDLSTDTQYF.

The chain couples TRBV6-1 to TRBJ1-5; 9 positions match TRBD1. The CDR3 runs to 14 residues. From germline, CDR1 is MNHNS and CDR2 SASEGT. Unmatched junction bases numbered 10, after V lost 6 bases and J lost 10 bases. CDR3: CASRGGDRENPQHF. The CDR3 DNA sequence: TGTGCCAGCAGAGGGGGGGACAGGGAAAATCCCCAGCATTTT.

The V and J genes are TRBV6-5 and TRBJ1-2; tentatively, D is TRBD1 (6 bases). The CDR3 length is 15 residues. CDR1 is MNHEY and CDR2 is SVGAGI in the germline V gene. The germline V and J ends were trimmed by 3 bases and 4 bases, with 15 bases remaining between them. The CDR3 DNA is TGTGCCAGCAGTTATTATACAGGGATCTTCTATGGCTACACCTTC. This sequence encodes CASSYYTGIFYGYTF.

This clonotype was observed a few times. The genes are TRBV20-1 and TRBJ2-3, with D perhaps assigned TRBD1 or TRBD2 (5 bases each). V was clipped by 3 bases and J by 2 bases, with 6 bases between them. This CDR3 contains 12 residues. Germline V gene data show CDR1 as DFQATT and CDR2 as SNEGSKA (reference sequence). CDR3 loop: CSASGTTDTQYF. The CDR3, as DNA: TGCAGTGCTAGCGGGACCACAGATACGCAGTATTTT.

As regards this clonotype: One junction end disagrees with the germline gene, perhaps due to a read error. The chain has TRBV7-2 and TRBJ2-7; perhaps TRBD1 as D (6 bases). CDR1 and CDR2 (germline): SGHTA, FQGNSA. The CDR3 runs to 13 residues. CDR3 loop: CASSLTGRQAPNF. DNA of the CDR3: TGTGCCAGCAGCCTAACCGGGCGACAGGCCCCGAACTTC.

The chain combines TRBV6-5 with TRBJ2-7; no clear D gene. V was pared by 0 bases and J by 0 bases, with 6 bases between. The CDR3 is 14 residues long. Germline CDR1 MNHEY, CDR2 SVGAGI. CDR3 loop: CASSYSRSSYEQYF. The CDR3 DNA reads TGTGCCAGCAGTTACTCGCGCAGCTCCTACGAGCAGTACTTC.

This clonotype was observed a few times. This chain connects TRBV7-9 to TRBJ2-5, with 8 positions matching TRBD2. V lost 0 bases and J lost 4; bases outside the gene matches: 1. This CDR3 comprises 14 residues. Germline CDR1 is SEHNR and CDR2 is FQNEAQ (reference sequence). The CDR3 DNA follows: TGTGCCAGCAGCTTAGCCCGGGGGGGAGAGACCCAGTACTTC. This encodes CASSLARGGETQYF.

The J gene is TRBJ2-1, the V gene TRBV15; 7 nucleotides line up with TRBD2. The CDR3 is made up of 15 amino acids. V gave up 5 bases and J gave up 4 bases; unmatched junction bases: 8. Germline V gene sequence: CDR1 LNHNV, CDR2 YYDKDF (reference sequence). The CDR3 sequence: CATSLERERYNEQFF. Written as DNA, the CDR3 is TGTGCCACCAGCCTTGAGCGGGAACGGTACAATGAGCAGTTCTTC.

The chain uses TRBV6-2 or TRBV6-3 and TRBJ2-7; D may be TRBD2 (6 bases). Trimming left V 0 bases short and J 3 bases short, with 9 bases between. Germline CDR1 is MNHEY and CDR2 is SVGEGT. This CDR3 contains 14 residues. The DNA of the CDR3 is TGTGCCAGCAGTTACTCTGGGGGGAGCTACGAGCAGTACTTC. Translated: CASSYSGGSYEQYF.

The chain joins TRBV28 to TRBJ2-5; 8 bases map to TRBD2. The CDR3 sequence is 16 residues long. With V trimmed by 7 bases and J by 2 bases, 12 bases remained unmatched. Germline lookup yields CDR1 MDHEN and CDR2 SYDVKM. The CDR3 DNA follows: TGTGCCAGCACCCGGGGGGCGGGAGGCCCGCAAGAGACCCAGTACTTC. This gives the protein CASTRGAGGPQETQYF.

The chain has TRBV20-1 and TRBJ2-5; the match to TRBD2 covers 7 bases. Germline lookup yields CDR1 DFQATT and CDR2 SNEGSKA (reference sequence). The CDR3 contains 14 residues. V dropped 7 bases and J dropped 4; count of bases not matched to a gene: 12. The CDR3 DNA is TGCAGTGGGATGGGAAGGACTAGAGGAGAGACCCAGTACTTC. This sequence encodes CSGMGRTRGETQYF.

The rearrangement uses TRBV6-1 and TRBJ1-5, with a weak D call TRBD1 (6 bases). The CDR3 loop spans 16 amino acids. From germline, CDR1 is MNHNS and CDR2 SASEGT. Trimming took off 2 bases at V and 3 bases at J, with 14 bases between the two ends. This CDR3 reads CASSEFGGQTNQPQHF. The CDR3 region has the DNA TGTGCCAGCAGTGAATTTGGGGGGCAAACCAATCAGCCCCAGCATTTT.